The present T cell receptor beta chain was sequenced within a study of CD8+CD57+ T cells in acquired aplastic anemia. The wider study: Average DNA yield from sorted CD4+ and CD8+ cells was roughly 3 ug.

The patients chosen for sequencing had shown expansion of CD8+CD57+ cells (detected by flow cytometry). Receipt of therapy had not occurred in any patient by the time of blood sampling. CDR1 SGDLS and CDR2 YYNGEE come from the germline V gene. Germline trimming cut 0 bases from V and 7 bases from J; bases unmatched to any gene: 8. The CDR3 covers 15 residues. There are many counts of this clonotype. TCR beta VDJ and CDR3 were profiled, and genomic DNA was the template. TCRdb passed the reads through MiXCR, listing each CDR3 protein once. This repertoire shows approximately 190,000 distinct CDR3 sequences, 48% found once; its top ten account for about 9.5%.

The sequence was obtained from a human donor with aplastic anemia. The rearrangement links TRBV9 to TRBJ2-3; 7 nucleotides agree with TRBD1. Material: sorted CD4+, CD8+, or CD8+CD57+ T cells (not recorded which) from PBMCs. CDR3 sequence reads: CASSVGQGPRNTQYF. The CDR3, as DNA: TGTGCCAGCAGCGTAGGACAGGGACCCCGAAATACGCAGTATTTT.